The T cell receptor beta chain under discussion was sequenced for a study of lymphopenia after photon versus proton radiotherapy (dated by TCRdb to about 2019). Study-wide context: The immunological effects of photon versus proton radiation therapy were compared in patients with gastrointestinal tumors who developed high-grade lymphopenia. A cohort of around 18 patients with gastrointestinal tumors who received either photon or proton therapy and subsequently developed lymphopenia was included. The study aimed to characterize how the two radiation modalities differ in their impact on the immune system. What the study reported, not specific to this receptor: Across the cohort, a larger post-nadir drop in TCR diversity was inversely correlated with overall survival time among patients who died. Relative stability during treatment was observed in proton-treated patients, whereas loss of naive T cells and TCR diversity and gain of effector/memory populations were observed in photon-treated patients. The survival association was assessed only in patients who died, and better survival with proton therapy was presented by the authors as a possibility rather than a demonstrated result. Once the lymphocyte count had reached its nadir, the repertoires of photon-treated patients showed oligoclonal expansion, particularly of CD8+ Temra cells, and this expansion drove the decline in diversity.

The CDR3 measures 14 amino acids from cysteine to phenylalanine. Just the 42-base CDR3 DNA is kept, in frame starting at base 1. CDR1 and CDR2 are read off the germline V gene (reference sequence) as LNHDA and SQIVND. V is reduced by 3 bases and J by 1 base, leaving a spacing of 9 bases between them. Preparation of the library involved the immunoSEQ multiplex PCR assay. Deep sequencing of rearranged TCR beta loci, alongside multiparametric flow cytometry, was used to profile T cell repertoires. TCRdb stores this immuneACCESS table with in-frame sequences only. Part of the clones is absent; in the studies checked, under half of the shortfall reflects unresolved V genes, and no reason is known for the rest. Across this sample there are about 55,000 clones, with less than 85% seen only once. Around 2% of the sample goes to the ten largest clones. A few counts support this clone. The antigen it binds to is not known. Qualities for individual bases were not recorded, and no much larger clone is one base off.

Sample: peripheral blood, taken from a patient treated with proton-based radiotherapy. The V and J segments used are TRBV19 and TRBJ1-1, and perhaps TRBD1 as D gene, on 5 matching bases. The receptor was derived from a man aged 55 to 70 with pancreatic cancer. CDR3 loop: CASSIQGSNTEAFF. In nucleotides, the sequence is TGTGCCAGTAGTATTCAGGGATCGAACACTGAAGCTTTCTTT.